The rows below give T cell receptor beta chains drawn from one sample of a study of shared clonotypes between healthy human individuals. Libraries were prepared by immunoSEQ multiplex PCR; TCRdb keeps only in-frame clonotypes and omits some of them. This sample yields about 2.3 million clones, of which roughly 92% are seen a single time; 0.3% to 0.45% belongs to the top ten. Material for sequencing was naive CD4+ T cells from PBMCs. The origin of the receptors is a man aged 18 to 29 in good health. Some clones in this sample may be carry-over from other donors' samples. The CDR3 runs from the conserved cysteine through the conserved F or W. The D gene is left open where the match is weak. Rows may omit the clone size; those that give it use once, few, many or a size class.

abundance	j_gene	v_gene	d_gene	CDR3nt	CDR3aa
-	TRBJ2-7	TRBV29-1	-	TGCAGTGGATTGGTGGGGCTGAATTCCTACGAGCAGTACTTC	CSGLVGLNSYEQYF
-	TRBJ2-1	TRBV9	-	TGTGCCAGCAGCGTATTGACAGGTATAGATGAGCAGTTCTTC	CASSVLTGIDEQFF
few	TRBJ2-7	TRBV2	TRBD1	TGTGCCAGCAGTCCCGGGACAGCTCCCTACGAGCAGTACTTC	CASSPGTAPYEQYF
-	TRBJ1-4	TRBV5-1	-	TGCGCCAGCAGCTTGGCCCCGGGAGTGGATGAAAAACTGTTTTTT	CASSLAPGVDEKLFF
-	TRBJ2-3	TRBV18	-	TGTGCCAGCTCACCGACAGATAGCACAGATACGCAGTATTTT	CASSPTDSTDTQYF
-	TRBJ2-7	TRBV2	-	TGTGCCAGCAGGCCCTCTGGCAGCTACGAGCAGTACTTC	CASRPSGSYEQYF
-	TRBJ1-4	TRBV11-2	-	TGTGCCAGCAGCTTAGATCGGGTAGGGCTGTTTTTT	CASSLDRVGLFF
-	TRBJ1-1	TRBV6-5	-	TGTGCCAGCAGTGCATACAGGGTCTGGGTCGCTGAAGCTTTCTTT	CASSAYRVWVAEAFF
once	TRBJ2-5	TRBV9	-	TGTGCCAGCAGCCCTATCCAAGAGACCCAGTACTTC	CASSPIQETQYF
-	TRBJ2-5	TRBV21-1	-	TGTGCCAGCAGCGAAATACAGGGACAAGAGACCCAGTACTTC	CASSEIQGQETQYF
-	TRBJ2-7	TRBV10-3	TRBD2	TGTGCCATCAGACCAGCGGGAGGGACCTACGAGCAGTACTTC	CAIRPAGGTYEQYF
-	TRBJ1-1	TRBV28	-	TGTGCCAGCAGTCCCCACCAGGGGTCCACTGAAGCTTTCTTT	CASSPHQGSTEAFF
-	TRBJ1-2	TRBV11-2	TRBD1	TGTGCCAGCAGCTTAAGGCCGACAGGGGGAGGTGGCTACACCTTC	CASSLRPTGGGGYTF
-	TRBJ1-2	TRBV4-1	-	TGCGCCAGCAGCCACGGGCCCCAAGGGGTCTATGGCTACACCTTC	CASSHGPQGVYGYTF
-	TRBJ2-1	TRBV27	TRBD2	TGTGCCAGCAGTATCGGGACTAGCTTTTACAATGAGCAGTTCTTC	CASSIGTSFYNEQFF
-	TRBJ2-7	TRBV7-9	-	TGTGCCAGCAGCTTGGGGACTGAACTTGAGCAGTACTTC	CASSLGTELEQYF
-	TRBJ2-3	TRBV6-1	-	TGTGCCAGCAGTGAAGGGGCTTTTAGCACAGATACGCAGTATTTT	CASSEGAFSTDTQYF
few	TRBJ1-1	TRBV28	-	TGTGCCAGCAGTTTTCAGGGGATTTACGCTTTCTTT	CASSFQGIYAFF
-	TRBJ2-1	TRBV28	TRBD2	TGTGCCAGCAGCCGCCCGGGACTAGCCCTCGACAATGAGCAGTTCTTC	CASSRPGLALDNEQFF
-	TRBJ1-3	TRBV2	-	TGTGCCAGCAAATTGGGGAGCTCTGGAAACACCATATATTTT	CASKLGSSGNTIYF
-	TRBJ2-6	TRBV13	-	TGTGCCAGCAGCTTTTGGAGACAGATTCTCTCTGGGGCCAACGTCCTGACTTTC	CASSFWRQILSGANVLTF
once	TRBJ2-7	TRBV6-5	TRBD2	TGTGCCAGCAAAACCCAACTAGCGGCCTCCTACGAGCAGTACTTC	CASKTQLAASYEQYF
-	TRBJ1-2	TRBV28	-	TGTGCCAGCCACGGGGGGGGAAGGTTCTATGGCTACACCTTC	CASHGGGRFYGYTF
-	TRBJ1-2	TRBV10-3	-	TGTGCCATCAGTGAGTCCCCAGCTAACTATGGCTACACCTTC	CAISESPANYGYTF
-	TRBJ2-3	TRBV7-3	-	TGTGCCAGCAGCTTAGGGCCAAGCCGCACAGATACGCAGTATTTT	CASSLGPSRTDTQYF
-	TRBJ2-7	TRBV7-2	TRBD2	TGTGCCAGCAGCCTGGGGACTAGCGGGAAGGCGCAGTACTTC	CASSLGTSGKAQYF
once	TRBJ2-5	TRBV7-8	-	TGTGCCAGCAGCCCCCGTTTCCCTGGAGAGACCCAGTACTTC	CASSPRFPGETQYF
-	TRBJ2-5	TRBV7-2	TRBD2	TGTGCCAGCAGCTTGGGACTAGCGGGAGTCGGGGAGACCCAGTACTTC	CASSLGLAGVGETQYF
-	TRBJ2-7	TRBV7-2	-	TGTGCCAGCAGCATGGACAGTTACGAGCAGTACTTC	CASSMDSYEQYF
-	TRBJ2-5	TRBV5-4	-	TGTGCTAGCAGCCCGGGACGGCTACAAGAGACCCAGTACTTC	CASSPGRLQETQYF
-	TRBJ2-3	TRBV18	-	TGTGCCAGCTCGCCGATGAGCACAGATACGCAGTATTTT	CASSPMSTDTQYF
few	TRBJ1-1	TRBV2	-	TGTGCCAGCAGTGGCTCAGGATTGGAAGCTTTCTTT	CASSGSGLEAFF
-	TRBJ1-3	TRBV30	-	TGTGCCTGGAGCAAGGGGTTTTCTGGAAACACCATATATTTT	CAWSKGFSGNTIYF
-	TRBJ1-2	TRBV6-5	-	TGTGCCAGCACCAAGGGGGTTTTTAGCTATGGCTACACCTTC	CASTKGVFSYGYTF
-	TRBJ2-1	TRBV5-1	-	TGCGCCAGCCAACAGGGTTTAAGAGACAATGAGCAGTTCTTC	CASQQGLRDNEQFF
-	TRBJ2-3	TRBV5-1	TRBD2	TGCGCCAGCACACAATCCTCTAGCGGGAGTTTGTATACGCAGTATTTT	CASTQSSSGSLYTQYF
-	TRBJ2-1	TRBV10-3	-	TGTGCCATCTTGGGACTTGGCAATGAGCAGTTCTTC	CAILGLGNEQFF
-	TRBJ1-1	TRBV5-1	-	TGCGCCAGCAGCTTGCAAGATAGCGCTGAAGCTTTCTTT	CASSLQDSAEAFF
-	TRBJ1-2	TRBV7-2	TRBD1	TGTGCCAGCAGCCTGGGACAGGGAGTCTATGGCTACACCTTC	CASSLGQGVYGYTF
few	TRBJ2-7	TRBV18	TRBD1	TGTGCCAGCTCACCGGGACAGAACTACGAGCAGTACTTC	CASSPGQNYEQYF
-	TRBJ2-7	TRBV6-1	-	TGTGCCAGCAGTGCACGGATAACCTACGAGCAGTACTTC	CASSARITYEQYF
-	TRBJ2-7	TRBV30	TRBD2	TGTGCCTGGAATGGCGGGCTAGCGGGGGCCTACGAGCAGTACTTC	CAWNGGLAGAYEQYF
-	TRBJ2-7	TRBV7-2	-	TGTGCCAGCAGCTCAACTACCTACGAGCAGTACTTC	CASSSTTYEQYF
-	TRBJ1-5	TRBV28	TRBD1	TGTGCCAGCAGGGACAGGTTCAATCAGCCCCAGCATTTT	CASRDRFNQPQHF
-	TRBJ2-3	TRBV5-1	TRBD1	TGCGCCAGCAGCTTGCTTGTGGGACAGGGCACAGATACGCAGTATTTT	CASSLLVGQGTDTQYF
-	TRBJ2-5	TRBV10-2	TRBD2	TGCGCCAGCAGTGAAGGTAGAACAGGTCGAACCCTAGCGGGAGTAAGGGAGACCCAGTACTTC	CASSEGRTGRTLAGVRETQYF
-	TRBJ2-1	TRBV4-2	-	TGTGCCAGCAGCCAAGATTTGCGGAGCTCCTACAATGAGCAGTTCTTC	CASSQDLRSSYNEQFF
-	TRBJ2-1	TRBV7-3	-	TGTGCCAGCAGCTTAACTTGGGCCCTCGGTGCCAATGAGCAGTTCTTC	CASSLTWALGANEQFF
-	TRBJ2-1	TRBV5-1	-	TGCGCCAGCAGCTTGGCGGAATGGGTCGACGGAGGGGGCATTGATGAGCAGTTCTTC	CASSLAEWVDGGGIDEQFF
-	TRBJ2-3	TRBV5-1	-	TGCGCCAGCAGCCAAGACCCCACCTCCACAGATACGCAGTATTTT	CASSQDPTSTDTQYF
-	TRBJ2-7	TRBV19	TRBD1	TGTGCCAGTAGCCCCCGGGGACAGGGGGCCTACGAGCAGTACTTC	CASSPRGQGAYEQYF